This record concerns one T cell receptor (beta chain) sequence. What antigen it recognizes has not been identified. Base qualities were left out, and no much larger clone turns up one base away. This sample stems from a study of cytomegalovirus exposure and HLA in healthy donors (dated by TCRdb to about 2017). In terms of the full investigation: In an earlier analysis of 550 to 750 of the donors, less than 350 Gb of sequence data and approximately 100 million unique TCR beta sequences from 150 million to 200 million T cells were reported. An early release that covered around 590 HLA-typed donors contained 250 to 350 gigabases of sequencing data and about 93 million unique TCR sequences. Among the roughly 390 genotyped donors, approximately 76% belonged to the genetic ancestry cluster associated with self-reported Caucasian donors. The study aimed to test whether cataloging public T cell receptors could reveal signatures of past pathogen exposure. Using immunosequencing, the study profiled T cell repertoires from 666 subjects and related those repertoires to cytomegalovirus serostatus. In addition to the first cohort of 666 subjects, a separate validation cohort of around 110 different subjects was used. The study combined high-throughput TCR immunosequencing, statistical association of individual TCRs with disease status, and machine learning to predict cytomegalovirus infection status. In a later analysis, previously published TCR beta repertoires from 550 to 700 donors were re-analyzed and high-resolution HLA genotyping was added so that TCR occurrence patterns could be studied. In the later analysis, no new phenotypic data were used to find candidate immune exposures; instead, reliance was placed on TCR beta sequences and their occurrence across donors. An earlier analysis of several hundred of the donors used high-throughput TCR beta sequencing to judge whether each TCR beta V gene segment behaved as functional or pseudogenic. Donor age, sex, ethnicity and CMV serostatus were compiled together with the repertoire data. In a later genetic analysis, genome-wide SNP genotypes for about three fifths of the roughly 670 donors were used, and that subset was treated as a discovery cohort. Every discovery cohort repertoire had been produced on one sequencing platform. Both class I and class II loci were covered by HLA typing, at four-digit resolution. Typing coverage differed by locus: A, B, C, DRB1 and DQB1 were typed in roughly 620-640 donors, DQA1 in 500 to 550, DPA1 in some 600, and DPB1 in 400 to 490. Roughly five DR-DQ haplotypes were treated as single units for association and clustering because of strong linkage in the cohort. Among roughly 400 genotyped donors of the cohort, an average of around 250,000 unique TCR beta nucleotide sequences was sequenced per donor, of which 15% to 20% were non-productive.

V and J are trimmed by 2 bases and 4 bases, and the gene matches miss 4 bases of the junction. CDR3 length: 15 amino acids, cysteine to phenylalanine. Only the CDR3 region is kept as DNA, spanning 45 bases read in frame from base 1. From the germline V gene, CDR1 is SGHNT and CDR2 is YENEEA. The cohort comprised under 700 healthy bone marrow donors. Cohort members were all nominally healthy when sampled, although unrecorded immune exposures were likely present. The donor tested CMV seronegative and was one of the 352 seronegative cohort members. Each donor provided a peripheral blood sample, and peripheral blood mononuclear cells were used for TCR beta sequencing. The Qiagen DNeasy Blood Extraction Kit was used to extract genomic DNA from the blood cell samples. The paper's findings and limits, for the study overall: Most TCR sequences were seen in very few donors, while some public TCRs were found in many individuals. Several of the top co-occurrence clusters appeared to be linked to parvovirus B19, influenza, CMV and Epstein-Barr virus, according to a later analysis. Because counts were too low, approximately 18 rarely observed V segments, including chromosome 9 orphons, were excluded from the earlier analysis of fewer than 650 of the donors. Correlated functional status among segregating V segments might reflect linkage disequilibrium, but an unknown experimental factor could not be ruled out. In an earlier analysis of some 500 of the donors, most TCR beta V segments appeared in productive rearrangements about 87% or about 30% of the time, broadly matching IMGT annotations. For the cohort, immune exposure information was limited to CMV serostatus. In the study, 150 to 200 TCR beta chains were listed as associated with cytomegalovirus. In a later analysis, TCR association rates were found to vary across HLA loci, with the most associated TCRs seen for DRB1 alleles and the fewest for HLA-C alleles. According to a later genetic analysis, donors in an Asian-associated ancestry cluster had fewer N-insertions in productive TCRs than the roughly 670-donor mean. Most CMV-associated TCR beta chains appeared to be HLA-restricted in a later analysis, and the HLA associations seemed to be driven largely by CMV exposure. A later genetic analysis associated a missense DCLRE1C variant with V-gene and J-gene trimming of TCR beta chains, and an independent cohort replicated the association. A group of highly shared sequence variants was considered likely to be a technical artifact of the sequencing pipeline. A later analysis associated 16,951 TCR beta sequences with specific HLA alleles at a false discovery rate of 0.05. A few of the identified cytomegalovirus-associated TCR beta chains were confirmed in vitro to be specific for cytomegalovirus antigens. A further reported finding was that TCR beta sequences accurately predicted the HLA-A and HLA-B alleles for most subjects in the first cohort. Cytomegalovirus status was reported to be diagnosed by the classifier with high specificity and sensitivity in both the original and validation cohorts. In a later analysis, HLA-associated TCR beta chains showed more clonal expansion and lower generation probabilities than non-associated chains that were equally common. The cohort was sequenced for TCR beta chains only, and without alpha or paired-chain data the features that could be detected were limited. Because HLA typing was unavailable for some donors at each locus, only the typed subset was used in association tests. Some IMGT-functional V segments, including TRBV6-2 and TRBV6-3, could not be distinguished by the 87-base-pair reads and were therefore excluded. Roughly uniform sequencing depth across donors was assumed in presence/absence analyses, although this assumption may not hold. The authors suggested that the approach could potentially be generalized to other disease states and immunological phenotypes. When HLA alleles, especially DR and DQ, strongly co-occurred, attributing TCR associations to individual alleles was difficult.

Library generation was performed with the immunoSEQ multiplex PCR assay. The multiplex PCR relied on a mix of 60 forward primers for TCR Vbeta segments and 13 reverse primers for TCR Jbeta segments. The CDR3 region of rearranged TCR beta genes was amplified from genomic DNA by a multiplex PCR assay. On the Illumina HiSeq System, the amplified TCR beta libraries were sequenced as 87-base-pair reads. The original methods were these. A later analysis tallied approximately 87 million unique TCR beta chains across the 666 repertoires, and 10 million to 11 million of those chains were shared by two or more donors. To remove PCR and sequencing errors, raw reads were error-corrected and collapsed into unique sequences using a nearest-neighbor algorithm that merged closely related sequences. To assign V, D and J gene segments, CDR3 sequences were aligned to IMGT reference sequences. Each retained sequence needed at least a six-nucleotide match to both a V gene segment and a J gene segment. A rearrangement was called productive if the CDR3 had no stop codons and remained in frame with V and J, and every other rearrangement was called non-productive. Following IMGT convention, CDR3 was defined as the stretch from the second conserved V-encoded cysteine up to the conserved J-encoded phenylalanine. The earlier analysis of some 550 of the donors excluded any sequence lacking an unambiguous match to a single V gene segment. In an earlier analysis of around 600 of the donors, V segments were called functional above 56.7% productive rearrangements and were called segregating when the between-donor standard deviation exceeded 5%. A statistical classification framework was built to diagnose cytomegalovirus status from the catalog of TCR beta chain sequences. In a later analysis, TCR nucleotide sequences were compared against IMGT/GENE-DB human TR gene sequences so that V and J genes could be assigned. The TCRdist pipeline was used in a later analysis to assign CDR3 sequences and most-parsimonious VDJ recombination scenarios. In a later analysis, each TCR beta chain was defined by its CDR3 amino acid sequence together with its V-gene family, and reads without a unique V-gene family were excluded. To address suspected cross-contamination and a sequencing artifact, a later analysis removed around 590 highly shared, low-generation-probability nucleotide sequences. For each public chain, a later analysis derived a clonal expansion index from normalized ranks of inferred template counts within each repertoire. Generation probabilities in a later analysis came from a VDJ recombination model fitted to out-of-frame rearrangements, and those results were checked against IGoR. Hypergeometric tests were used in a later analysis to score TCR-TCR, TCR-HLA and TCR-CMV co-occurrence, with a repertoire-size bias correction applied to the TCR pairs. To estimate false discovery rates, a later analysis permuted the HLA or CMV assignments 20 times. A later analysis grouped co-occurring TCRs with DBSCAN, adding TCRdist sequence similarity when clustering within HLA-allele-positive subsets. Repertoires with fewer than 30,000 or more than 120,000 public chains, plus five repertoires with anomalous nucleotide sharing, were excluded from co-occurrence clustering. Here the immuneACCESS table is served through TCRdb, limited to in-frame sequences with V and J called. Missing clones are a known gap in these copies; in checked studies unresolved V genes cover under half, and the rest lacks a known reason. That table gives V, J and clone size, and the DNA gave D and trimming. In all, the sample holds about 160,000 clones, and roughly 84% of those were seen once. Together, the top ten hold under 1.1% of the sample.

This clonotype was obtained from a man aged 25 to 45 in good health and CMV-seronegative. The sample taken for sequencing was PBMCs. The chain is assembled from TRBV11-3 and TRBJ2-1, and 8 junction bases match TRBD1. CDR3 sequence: CASSLPTGVYNEQFF. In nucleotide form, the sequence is TGTGCCAGCAGCTTACCGACAGGGGTTTACAATGAGCAGTTCTTC.